The 9 T cell receptor beta chains reported below all come from one sample, sequenced in a study of T cells in Graves' hyperthyroidism and ophthalmopathy. TCR beta CDR3 regions were amplified from RNA. The HTBI primer set served for first-round RT-PCR of the TCR CDR3. One entry per CDR3 protein, called by TCRdb with MiXCR from the multiplex PCR reads. The profile shows around 520,000 distinct CDR3 sequences, approximately 25% of them singletons. The sample comprised blood. The receptors here all came from a woman in her thirties with Graves' ophthalmopathy.

In this sample, this clonotype turned up many times. The chain uses TRBV4-1 and TRBJ1-2; D not resolved. CDR1 is MGHRA, CDR2 YSYEKL, per germline. With 5 bases removed from V and 8 bases from J, the gap between germline ends came to 18 bases. The CDR3 is made up of 14 amino acids. DNA for the CDR3: TGCGCCAGCAGCGTAATTGGAGGGCTTCGAGGCTACACCTTC. Translation gives CASSVIGGLRGYTF.

This clonotype showed up many times. The V and J genes are TRBV18 and TRBJ1-2; D not certain. The CDR3 consists of 13 residues. V was cut by 5 bases and J by 6 bases, with 13 bases left in between. CDR1 KGHSH and CDR2 LQKENI come from the germline V gene. CDR3: CASSTSGVDGYTF. The CDR3 DNA reads as TGTGCCAGCTCAACCTCGGGTGTCGATGGCTACACCTTC. Variable domain in full (rest from reference TRBV18 and TRBJ1-2): NAGVMQNPRHLVRRRGQEARLRCSPMKGHSHVYWYRQLPEEGLKFMVYLQKENIIDESGMPKERFSAEFPKEGPSILRIQQVVRGDSAAYFCASSTSGVDGYTFGSGTRLTVV.

The V gene is TRBV4-2, the J gene TRBJ1-1; the D is unclear. This CDR3 has 15 amino acids. The germline gives CDR1 LGHNA, CDR2 YNFKEQ. V lost 0 bases and J 4 bases, leaving 12 bases between the germline ends. CDR3 residues: CASSQEGRDSTEAFF. The CDR3 DNA sequence: TGTGCCAGCAGCCAAGAGGGGAGGGATAGCACTGAAGCTTTCTTT.

Written as DNA, the CDR3 is TGTGCCAGCAGCCGCGGTGGGCAGGGGAGGACCGGGGAGCTGTTTTTT. This codes for CASSRGGQGRTGELFF. The chain couples TRBV12-3 or TRBV12-4 to TRBJ2-2; either TRBD1 or TRBD2 may fit D (6 bases each). Trimming pared 6 bases from V and 5 bases from J, leaving 19 bases between. CDR3 length equals 16 residues.

The chain links TRBV10-3 to TRBJ1-2; 11 nucleotides agree with TRBD1. The CDR3 extends over 17 amino acids. Germline-derived CDR1 and CDR2 are ENHRY and SYGVKD. The trim removed 0 bases at V and 0 bases at J, leaving 3 bases unmatched. CDR3 protein: CAISESGQGAPNYGYTF. The CDR3, as DNA: TGTGCCATCAGTGAGTCTGGACAGGGGGCGCCTAACTATGGCTACACCTTC.

The CDR3 sequence: CASSLEMTGGLEQYF. DNA for the CDR3: TGTGCCAGCAGCTTAGAGATGACAGGGGGCCTAGAGCAGTACTTC. The V call is TRBV11-2, the J call TRBJ2-7, with 10 bases fitting TRBD1. After removal of 0 bases from V and 7 bases from J, the junction contained 6 bases not matched to a gene. The CDR3 spans 15 residues. Germline values: CDR1 SGHAT, CDR2 FQNNGV.

This clonotype appeared a single time. This could be a read error, since a much larger clone is one nucleotide away. In this CDR3 the conserved last residue, phenylalanine or tryptophan, is missing, so a read error is likely. The chain is built from TRBV14 and TRBJ2-7; no clear D gene. This CDR3 region has 11 residues. Trimming pared 1 base from V and 6 bases from J, leaving 4 bases between. CDR1 and CDR2 from the germline V gene are SGHDN and FVKESK. The CDR3 loop reads CASSQVAEQYY. Here the CDR3 DNA reads TGTGCCAGCAGCCAAGTAGCCGAGCAGTACTAC.

This clonotype has a handful of counts. One end of the junction does not line up with germline, which may come from a read error. The chain employs TRBV18 and TRBJ1-1; the D is unclear. The CDR3 spans 16 residues. Germline V gene sequence: CDR1 KGHSH, CDR2 LQKENI. CDR3 protein: CASSPPGFLMNTEAVF. CDR3 DNA: TGTGCCAGCTCACCACCGGGGTTTTTGATGAACACTGAAGCTGTCTTT.

This clonotype has a count of ten or more. V and J are TRBV27 and TRBJ1-1; TRBD1 might be the D (6 bases). The CDR3 runs 14 residues. Germline V gene sequence: CDR1 MNHEY, CDR2 SMNVEV (reference sequence). Trimming removed 5 bases at V and 6 bases at J, with 16 bases between. The CDR3 nucleotides read TGTGCCAGCAGTCTAGGAGGGGGTATCGCTGAAGCTTTCTTT. Encoded protein: CASSLGGGIAEAFF.